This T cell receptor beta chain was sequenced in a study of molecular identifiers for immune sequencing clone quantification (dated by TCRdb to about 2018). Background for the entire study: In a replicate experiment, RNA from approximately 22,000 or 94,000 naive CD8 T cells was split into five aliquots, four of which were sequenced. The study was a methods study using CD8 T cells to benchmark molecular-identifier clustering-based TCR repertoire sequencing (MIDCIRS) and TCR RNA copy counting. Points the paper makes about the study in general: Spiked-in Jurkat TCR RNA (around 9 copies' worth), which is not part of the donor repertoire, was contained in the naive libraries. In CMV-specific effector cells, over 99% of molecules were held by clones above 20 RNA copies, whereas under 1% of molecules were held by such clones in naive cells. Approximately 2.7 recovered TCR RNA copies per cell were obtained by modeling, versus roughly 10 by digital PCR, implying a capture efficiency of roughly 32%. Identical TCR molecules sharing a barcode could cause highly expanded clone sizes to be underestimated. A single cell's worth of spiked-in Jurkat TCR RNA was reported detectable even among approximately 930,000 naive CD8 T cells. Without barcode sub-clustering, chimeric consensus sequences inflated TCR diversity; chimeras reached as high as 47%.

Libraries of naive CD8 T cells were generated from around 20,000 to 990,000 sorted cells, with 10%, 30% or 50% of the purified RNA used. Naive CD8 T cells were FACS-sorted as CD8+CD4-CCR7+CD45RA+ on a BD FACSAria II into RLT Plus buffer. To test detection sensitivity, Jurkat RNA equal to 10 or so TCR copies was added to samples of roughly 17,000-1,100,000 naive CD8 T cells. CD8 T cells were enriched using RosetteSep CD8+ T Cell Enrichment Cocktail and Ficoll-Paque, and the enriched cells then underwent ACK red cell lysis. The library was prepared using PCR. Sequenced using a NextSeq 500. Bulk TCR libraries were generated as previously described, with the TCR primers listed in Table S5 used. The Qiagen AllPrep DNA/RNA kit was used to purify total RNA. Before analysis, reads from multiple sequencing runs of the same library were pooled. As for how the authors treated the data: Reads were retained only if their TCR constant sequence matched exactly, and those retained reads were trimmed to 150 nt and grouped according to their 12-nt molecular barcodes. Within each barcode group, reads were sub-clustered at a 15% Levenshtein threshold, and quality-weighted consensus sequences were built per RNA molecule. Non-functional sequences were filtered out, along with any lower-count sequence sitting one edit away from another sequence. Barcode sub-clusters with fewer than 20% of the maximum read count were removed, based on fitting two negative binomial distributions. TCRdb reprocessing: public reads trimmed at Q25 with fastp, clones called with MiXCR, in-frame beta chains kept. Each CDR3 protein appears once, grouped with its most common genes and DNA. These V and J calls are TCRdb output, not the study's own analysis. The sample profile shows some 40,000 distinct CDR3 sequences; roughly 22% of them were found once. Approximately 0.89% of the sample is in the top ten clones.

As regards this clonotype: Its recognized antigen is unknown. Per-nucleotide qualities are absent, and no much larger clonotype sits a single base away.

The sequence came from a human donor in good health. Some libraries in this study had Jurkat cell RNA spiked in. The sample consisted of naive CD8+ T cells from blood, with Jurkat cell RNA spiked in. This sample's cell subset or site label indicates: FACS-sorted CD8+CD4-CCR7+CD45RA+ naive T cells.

The CDR3 region reads CSARLGFPTYEQYF. The sequenced DNA: TGCAGTGCTAGGCTGGGATTTCCAACCTACGAGCAGTACTTC. Here the chain combines TRBV20-1 and TRBJ2-7, with the D gene uncertain. V is pared back by 3 bases and J by 2 bases, with 14 bases lying between the germline termini. From a lookup of the germline V gene (reference sequence), CDR1 and CDR2 are DFQATT and SNEGSKA. The CDR3 spans 14 residues, from the cysteine through the phenylalanine. Only the CDR3 part of the read is kept: 42 bases, read in frame from the first base.